This section outlines one TCR beta chain sequence together with its context. These data originate in a study of blood T cell repertoires in COVID-19. Study overall: Acute and convalescent COVID-19 samples came from the United States, Italy and Spain. T cells, B-cell-depleted T cells, or PBMCs supplied cDNA or gDNA.

Authors' analysis steps: Reference gene primer amplification gave estimated nucleated cell counts. Profiled with immunoSEQ multiplex PCR; TCRdb holds only in-frame clones, not every one. For V, J and clone size, that table is used; D and trimming come from the DNA. The sample comprises about 54,000 clones, less than 95% of which are singletons, and under 9% rests with the top ten. Germline CDR1 MNHNY, CDR2 SVGAGI (reference sequence). This CDR3 has 14 residues. J gave up 5 bases and V 11 bases, and 12 bases lay outside the gene matches. This receptor was obtained from a woman aged 40 to 55 with active COVID-19. The chain combines TRBV6-6 with TRBJ2-1; 7 positions agree with TRBD2. The sequenced sample was peripheral blood. The CDR3 reads CASLGLPGDNEQFF. CDR3 in DNA: TGTGCCTCCCTGGGACTACCTGGGGACAATGAGCAGTTCTTC.